These T cell receptor beta chains were read from a single sample in a study of shared clonotypes between healthy human individuals. Libraries were prepared by immunoSEQ multiplex PCR; TCRdb keeps only in-frame clonotypes and omits some of them. The sample carries some 2 million clones, over 85% recorded once. Input material: naive CD8+ T cells sorted from blood. These receptors were obtained from a young man in good health. CDR3s include the opening cysteine and the closing phenylalanine or tryptophan. Fields, in order: V gene, CDR3 protein.

V gene: TRBV6-5; CDR3 protein: CASSQGGLDEQYF
V gene: TRBV6-6; CDR3 protein: CASSYGGAGREEQYF
V gene: TRBV6-5; CDR3 protein: CASSYSTGPDTQYF
V gene: TRBV27; CDR3 protein: CASSYDISHEQYF
V gene: TRBV10-3; CDR3 protein: CAISEDRDETQYF
V gene: TRBV5-6; CDR3 protein: CASSLEGQGIDTEAFF
V gene: TRBV4-1; CDR3 protein: CASSQIGGEQPQHF
V gene: TRBV6-5; CDR3 protein: CASTQGADGYTF
V gene: TRBV4-1; CDR3 protein: CASSQVGTGGEQYF
V gene: TRBV19; CDR3 protein: CASTLDPGQVNTEAFF
V gene: TRBV10-3; CDR3 protein: CAISEFGRRTSLPDTQYF
V gene: TRBV6-6; CDR3 protein: CASSSANLNTDTQYF
V gene: TRBV4-1; CDR3 protein: CASSHPGTLNTEAFF
V gene: TRBV27; CDR3 protein: CASSTGTSSYNEQFF
V gene: TRBV28; CDR3 protein: CASMTGEGYTF
V gene: TRBV5-6; CDR3 protein: CASSEDRELLSYEQYF
V gene: TRBV7-6; CDR3 protein: CASSLGLAGDTQYF
V gene: TRBV7-9; CDR3 protein: CASSLRIAGAQETQYF
V gene: TRBV6-5; CDR3 protein: CASSPGRFEQYF
V gene: TRBV29-1; CDR3 protein: CSVEDWAGASSGNTIYF
V gene: TRBV6-1; CDR3 protein: CASSEVGEGYEQYF
V gene: TRBV27; CDR3 protein: CASSLGQGSTGELFF
V gene: TRBV12-5; CDR3 protein: CASGLGTVNTEAFF
V gene: TRBV30; CDR3 protein: CAWDYWGSGLGEQYF
V gene: TRBV29-1; CDR3 protein: CSVLDAGHNSPLHF
V gene: TRBV7-9; CDR3 protein: CASSEPGQGLYQETQYF
V gene: TRBV27; CDR3 protein: CASSLASGDSDTQYF
V gene: TRBV27; CDR3 protein: CASSFSHPGQGIYEQYF
V gene: TRBV9; CDR3 protein: CASSAGQGNTGELFF
V gene: TRBV9; CDR3 protein: CASSVEAGGRDEQYF
V gene: TRBV20-1; CDR3 protein: CSASLNGYTF
V gene: TRBV27; CDR3 protein: CASSWDQHTDTQYF
V gene: TRBV18; CDR3 protein: CASSPPRGEGTEAFF
V gene: TRBV27; CDR3 protein: CASSFTGGISYEQYF
V gene: TRBV11-2; CDR3 protein: CASSFYRQGYTF
V gene: TRBV10-1; CDR3 protein: CASSDNDSRRAFF
V gene: TRBV6-6; CDR3 protein: CASSSKSSYNSPLHF
V gene: TRBV9; CDR3 protein: CASSVFMTSNSYEQYF
V gene: TRBV19; CDR3 protein: CASSIHRAVEAFF
V gene: TRBV30; CDR3 protein: CAWSVGREGDEKLFF
V gene: TRBV7-2; CDR3 protein: CASSPPGLGVEQYF
V gene: TRBV25-1; CDR3 protein: CASSLGTERRGYTF
V gene: TRBV10-3; CDR3 protein: CAISGETGGTSYEQYF
V gene: TRBV28; CDR3 protein: CASSLETSGRSTSTDTQYF
V gene: TRBV7-8; CDR3 protein: CASSPSSGLDEQFF
V gene: TRBV5-6; CDR3 protein: CASSQGQWYEQYF
V gene: TRBV5-6; CDR3 protein: CASSPATNTDTQYF
V gene: TRBV30; CDR3 protein: CAGTGTGVSYEQYF
V gene: TRBV7-9; CDR3 protein: CASSSGGEQFF
V gene: TRBV5-5; CDR3 protein: CASRDGVAFNSYNEQFF
V gene: TRBV6-5; CDR3 protein: CASSADRANYGYTF